These 9 T cell receptor beta chains were all obtained from the same sample, sequenced in a study of beta chain features in type 1 diabetes (dated by TCRdb to the late 2010s). Libraries were made using the immunoSEQ multiplex PCR assay. The entire amount of isolated RNA was reverse transcribed using the High Capacity cDNA Reverse Transcription Kit, so the sequenced TCRB transcripts were expressed ones. In TCRdb, the immuneACCESS table is reduced to in-frame sequences with V and J assigned. These tables do not hold every clone; where another copy was compared, an unresolved V gene accounts for under half, and the others remain unexplained. The sample table shows roughly 240,000 clones, and over 12% are seen once. The ten most abundant clones make up about 0.024% of the sample. Sequencing input: naive CD4+ T cells from blood. The cell subset or site label, read with the paper, signifies: true naive CD4+ T cells. These receptors were taken from a woman between 35 and 50 years old in good health.

On this clone: Sequence at one end of the junction differs from germline and may be a read error. The chain joins TRBV7-7 to TRBJ2-5; D is perhaps TRBD1 (5 bases). The length of the CDR3 is 11 residues. Germline V gives CDR1 SSHAT, CDR2 FNYEAQ (reference sequence). The CDR3 DNA follows: TGTGCTAGCAGCTCAGGGGAGACCCAGTACTTC. Translated, it gives CASSSGETQYF.

This clone came up a few times. The DNA of the CDR3 is TGTGCCAGCAGTTTACTCGGCACCGGGGAGCTGTTTTTT. Its protein is CASSLLGTGELFF. The rearrangement joins TRBV6-5 to TRBJ2-2; D is uncertain. Germline-derived CDR1 and CDR2 are MNHEY and SVGAGI. The V end lost 4 bases, the J end lost 4 bases, and 7 bases lay between the germline ends. The CDR3 has 13 amino acids.

This clone has just a few counts. The chain couples TRBV2 to TRBJ2-5; weak D call: TRBD1 (5 bases). The V end lost 8 bases, the J end lost 5 bases, and 15 bases lay between the germline ends. The CDR3 sequence is 13 residues long. From germline, CDR1 is SNHLY and CDR2 FYNNEI. The CDR3 DNA is TGTGCCAGCTTATCTCAGGGTAGGGAGACCCAGTACTTC. The encoded protein is CASLSQGRETQYF.

The rearrangement links TRBV19 to TRBJ2-7; maybe TRBD2 (6 bases). Trimming took off 3 bases at V and 3 bases at J, with 6 bases between the two ends. The CDR3 contains 12 residues. CDR1 is LNHDA, CDR2 SQIVND, per germline (reference sequence). The CDR3 DNA follows: TGTGCCAGTAGTATCGGGGGCTACGAGCAGTACTTC. It specifies CASSIGGYEQYF.

This CDR3 is CASSKGTGPYEQYF. The CDR3, as DNA: TGTGCCAGCAGTAAAGGGACAGGGCCCTACGAGCAGTACTTC. The chain has TRBV2 and TRBJ2-7; 9 nucleotides match TRBD1. J gave up 2 bases and V 5 bases, and 4 bases lay outside the gene matches. Germline V gene data show CDR1 as SNHLY and CDR2 as FYNNEI. The CDR3 totals 14 residues.

The CDR3, as DNA: TGTGCCAGCAGCGTGAATCGGGGGGCGGACACCGGGGAGCTGTTTTTT. It encodes CASSVNRGADTGELFF. The J gene is TRBJ2-2, the V gene TRBV5-4; a weak D match, TRBD2 (7 bases). This CDR3 comprises 16 residues. V lost 4 bases to trimming and J lost 3 bases, with 16 bases between them. Germline-derived CDR1 and CDR2 are SGHNT and YYREEE (reference sequence).

The chain carries TRBV29-1 and TRBJ2-7, with 15 bases that match TRBD2. CDR1 and CDR2 from the germline V gene are SQVTM and ANQGSEA. After removal of 4 bases from V and 6 bases from J, the junction contained 7 bases not matched to a gene. CDR3 length: 15 residues. In nucleotides, the CDR3 is TGCAGCGTTGTTTCGGGGACTAGCGGGGGGAGCGAGCAGTACTTC. Translated, it gives CSVVSGTSGGSEQYF.

A remark on this clone: At the DNA level, this CDR3 is encoded by other sequences in the same sample as well. The V gene is TRBV11-2, the J gene TRBJ2-5, with 16 bases that match TRBD2. V shed 4 bases and J 2 bases; nucleotides not matched to a gene: 1. In germline, CDR1 is SGHAT, CDR2 FQNNGV. This CDR3 has 16 residues. In DNA form, the CDR3 reads TGTGCCAGCAGCTCGGGACTAGCGGGGGGGCAAGAGACCCAGTACTTC. This codes for CASSSGLAGGQETQYF.

This clone was detected only a few times. The rearrangement uses TRBV5-1 and TRBJ2-3; 7 bases agree with TRBD1. Germline V gene data show CDR1 as SGHRS and CDR2 as YFSETQ. The length of the CDR3 is 15 residues. V was clipped by 4 bases and J by 2 bases; unmatched bases: 7. DNA for the CDR3: TGCGCCAGCAGCAGATCGGGACAGAACACAGATACGCAGTATTTT. Translating it yields CASSRSGQNTDTQYF. Full variable domain (missing parts from reference TRBV5-1 and TRBJ2-3): KAGVTQTPRYLIKTRGQQVTLSCSPISGHRSVSWYQQTPGQGLQFLFEYFSETQRNKGNFPGRFSGRQFSNSRSEMNVSTLELGDSALYLCASSRSGQNTDTQYFGPGTRLTVL.